Following are 5 T cell receptor beta chains from one sample sequenced in a study of blood T cell repertoires in COVID-19. Method: immunoSEQ multiplex PCR; TCRdb's copy keeps in-frame clones and lacks some. The repertoire consists of some 370,000 clones, with 70% to 90% occurring once and the leading ten covering more than 1%. The sample comprised peripheral blood. These receptors were collected from a man between 40 and 49 years old with acute or convalescent COVID-19.

The DNA for the CDR3 is TGTGCCAGCAGACTCAACGACAGGGGATTCCGCAATGAGCAGTTCTTC. It translates to CASRLNDRGFRNEQFF. The V gene is TRBV28, the J gene TRBJ2-1, with 8 bases lining up with TRBD1. Germline CDR1 is MDHEN and CDR2 is SYDVKM. Trimming cost V 6 bases and J 6 bases; bases outside gene matches: 13. The CDR3 is 16 amino acids.

This chain uses TRBV28 with TRBJ2-7, with 12 bases fitting TRBD2. CDR1 and CDR2 from the germline V gene are MDHEN and SYDVKM. The CDR3 is 16 amino acids. The junction had 7 bases not matched to a gene; V was cut back by 1 base and J by 6 bases. This CDR3 reads CASSLLTSGSQGEQYF. For the CDR3, the DNA is TGTGCCAGCAGTTTATTGACTAGCGGGAGTCAAGGCGAGCAGTACTTC.

J is TRBJ1-2 and V is TRBV5-4; maybe TRBD1 (6 bases). CDR1 is SGHNT and CDR2 is YYREEE in the germline V gene (reference sequence). The CDR3 has 15 amino acids. V was shortened by 0 bases and J by 7 bases, with 16 bases between the two germline ends. CDR3 in amino acids: CASSLALDARGGYTF. CDR3 sequence (DNA): TGTGCCAGCAGCTTGGCTCTCGACGCCAGGGGTGGCTACACCTTC.

This chain connects TRBV12-3 or TRBV12-4 to TRBJ2-5; perhaps TRBD1 as D (5 bases). The CDR3 spans 13 residues. The V gene lost 5 bases and the J gene lost 5 bases, with 12 bases spanning the gap. The CDR3: CASSGATGETQYF. The CDR3 region has the DNA TGTGCCAGCAGTGGGGCAACCGGGGAGACCCAGTACTTC.

This chain joins TRBV28 and TRBJ2-7; TRBD2 is a possible D gene (6 bases). The CDR3 sequence is 14 residues long. In germline, CDR1 is MDHEN, CDR2 SYDVKM. The ends were cut back, 8 bases at V and 1 base at J, with 15 bases in the middle. In DNA, the CDR3 is TGTGCCAGCGCCAGGGCAGGGACTTCCTACGAGCAGTACTTC. Translated, it gives CASARAGTSYEQYF.